This T cell receptor beta chain was identified in a study of T cell responses to AZD1222 COVID-19 vaccine. With regard to this clone: Its antigen is currently unknown.

Generated by immunoSEQ multiplex PCR, the TCRdb table keeps only in-frame clones and is missing some. The profile shows 140,000 to 150,000 clones, 80% to 85% of them singletons. General study points: The reported proportion of spike-specific TCRs targeting unmutated variant regions was nearly half. Two AZD1222 administrations were followed by greater Spike-specific TCR breadth and depth.

This sample comprised peripheral blood, obtained on day 0 of MenACWY control vaccination. The clonotype was recovered from an adult in good health.

The CDR3 nucleotides read TGTGCCAGCAGCTTAGGTGCAGGGGACGAGCAGTACGTC. This encodes CASSLGAGDEQYV. The rearrangement joins TRBV7-8 to TRBJ2-7; D perhaps matches TRBD1 (6 bases). This CDR3 is 13 amino acids long. V was pared by 1 base and J by 5 bases, with 9 bases between. The V gene's germline CDR1 is SGHVS and CDR2 FQNEAQ.